Listed here is a single T cell receptor (beta chain). The antigen is undetermined. These data belong to a study of vaccination effects on CD4 cells after COVID-19. After expansion with viral peptide pools in the ViraFEST assay, antigen-specific CD4+ T cells were sequenced. Upon completion of approximately ten days in culture, CD4+ T cells were isolated. Vaccinated recipients, who were negative for nucleocapsid antibodies, had no history of SARS-CoV-2 infection. TCRdb's table, derived via immunoSEQ multiplex PCR, lists solely in-frame clones and lacks some. The sample includes 26,000 or so clones, roughly 74% of them seen just once. The ends were cut back, 4 bases at V and 0 bases at J, with 8 bases in the middle. Looked up from germline, CDR1 is SGHDT and CDR2 is YYEEEE. CDR3 length: 13 residues.

This chain connects TRBV5-6 to TRBJ2-7; D assignment may be TRBD1 or TRBD2 (5 bases each). This receptor was identified in a human donor who received a COVID-19 vaccine. The sequencing used CD4+ T cells from PBMCs cultured with HCoV-NL63 spike peptides, collected before COVID-19 vaccination. The DNA of the CDR3 is TGTGCCAGCAGCGTTGGGGGCTCCTACGAGCAGTACTTC. Its protein product is CASSVGGSYEQYF.